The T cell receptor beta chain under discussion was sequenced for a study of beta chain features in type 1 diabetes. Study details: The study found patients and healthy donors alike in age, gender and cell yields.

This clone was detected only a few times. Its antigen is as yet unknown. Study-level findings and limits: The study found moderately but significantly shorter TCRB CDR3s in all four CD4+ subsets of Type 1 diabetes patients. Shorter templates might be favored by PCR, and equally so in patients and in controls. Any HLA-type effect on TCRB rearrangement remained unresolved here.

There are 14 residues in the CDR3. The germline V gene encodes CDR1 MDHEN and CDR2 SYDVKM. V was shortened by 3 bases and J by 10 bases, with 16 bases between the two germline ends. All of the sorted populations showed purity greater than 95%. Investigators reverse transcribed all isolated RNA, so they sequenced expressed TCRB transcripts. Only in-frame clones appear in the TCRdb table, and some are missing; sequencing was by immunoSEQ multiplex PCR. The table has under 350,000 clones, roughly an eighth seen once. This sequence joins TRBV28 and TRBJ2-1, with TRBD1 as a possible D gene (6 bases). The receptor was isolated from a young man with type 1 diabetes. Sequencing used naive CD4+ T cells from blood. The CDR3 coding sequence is TGTGCCAGCAGTTTTTACAGGGCGGGTCTGGAGCAGTTCTTC. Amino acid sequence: CASSFYRAGLEQFF.